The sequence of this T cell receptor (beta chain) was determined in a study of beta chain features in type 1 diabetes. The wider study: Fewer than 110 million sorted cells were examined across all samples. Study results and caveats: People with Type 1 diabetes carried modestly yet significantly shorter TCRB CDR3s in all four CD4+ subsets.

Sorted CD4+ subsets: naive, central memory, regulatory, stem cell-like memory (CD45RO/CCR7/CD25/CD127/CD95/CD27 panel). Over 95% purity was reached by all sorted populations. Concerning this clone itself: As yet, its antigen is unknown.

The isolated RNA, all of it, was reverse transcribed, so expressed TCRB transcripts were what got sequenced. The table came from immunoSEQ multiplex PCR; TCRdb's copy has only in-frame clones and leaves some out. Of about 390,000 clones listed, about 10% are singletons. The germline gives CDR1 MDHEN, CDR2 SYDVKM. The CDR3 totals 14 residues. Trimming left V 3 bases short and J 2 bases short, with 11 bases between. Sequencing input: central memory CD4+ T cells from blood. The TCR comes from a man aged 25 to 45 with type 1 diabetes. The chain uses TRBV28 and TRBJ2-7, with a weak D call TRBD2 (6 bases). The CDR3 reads CASSLGGPPYEQYF. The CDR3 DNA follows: TGTGCCAGCAGTTTGGGGGGACCCCCCTACGAGCAGTACTTC.